The 2 T cell receptor beta chains presented below share a single source sample, sequenced in a study of T and B cells in COVID-19 patients. TRB was amplified from around 250-500 ng of blood genomic DNA. TRB rearrangements were amplified by multiplex PCR with BIOMED2 TRB-A/B primers. MiXCR, run by TCRdb on the multiplex PCR reads, gives a single entry per CDR3 protein. Of 5,500 to 8,000 distinct CDR3 sequences in the sample, approximately 22% are singletons; the top ten hold roughly 3.6%. The sequenced sample was blood. Source of these receptors: a human donor who had recovered from COVID-19.

By frequency in the sample, this clonotype is medium-sized. The chain is built from TRBV30 and TRBJ2-3; maybe TRBD1 (6 bases). Trimming stripped 2 bases from V and 6 bases from J, with 15 bases between. The CDR3 has 14 amino acids. Per germline, CDR1 GTSNPN and CDR2 SVGIG (reference sequence). The CDR3 DNA reads as TGTGCCTGGAGTCCAGGGGCTTCGCGGGATACGCAGTATTTT. Its protein product is CAWSPGASRDTQYF.

This clonotype qualifies as medium-sized. V and J are TRBV14 and TRBJ2-7; D gene ambiguous. The length of the CDR3 is 13 residues. V was clipped by 0 bases and J by 3 bases, with 6 bases between them. Germline V gives CDR1 SGHDN, CDR2 FVKESK. The CDR3 DNA reads TGTGCCAGCAGCCAAGATCCCTTCTACGAGCAGTACTTC. Encoded protein: CASSQDPFYEQYF.